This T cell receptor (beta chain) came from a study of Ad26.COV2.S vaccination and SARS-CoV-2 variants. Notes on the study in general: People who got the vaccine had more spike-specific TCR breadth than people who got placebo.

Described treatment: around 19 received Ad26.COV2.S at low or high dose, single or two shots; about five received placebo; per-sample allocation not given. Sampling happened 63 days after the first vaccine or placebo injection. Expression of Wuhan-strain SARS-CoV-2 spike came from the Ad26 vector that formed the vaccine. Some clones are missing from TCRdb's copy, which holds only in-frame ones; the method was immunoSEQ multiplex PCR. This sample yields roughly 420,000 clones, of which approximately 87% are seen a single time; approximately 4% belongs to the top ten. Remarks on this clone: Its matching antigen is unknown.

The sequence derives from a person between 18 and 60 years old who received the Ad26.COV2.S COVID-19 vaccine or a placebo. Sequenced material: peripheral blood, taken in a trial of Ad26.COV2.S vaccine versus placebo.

CDR3 DNA: TGTGCCAGCAGCAACTATAGCGGGGCCCAAGAGACCCAGTACTTC. Its translation is CASSNYSGAQETQYF. This chain joins TRBV13 and TRBJ2-5; TRBD2 agrees at 8 bases. The trim removed 5 bases at V and 1 base at J, leaving 6 bases unmatched. Germline CDR1 PRHDT, CDR2 FYEKMQ (reference sequence). CDR3 length: 15 residues.